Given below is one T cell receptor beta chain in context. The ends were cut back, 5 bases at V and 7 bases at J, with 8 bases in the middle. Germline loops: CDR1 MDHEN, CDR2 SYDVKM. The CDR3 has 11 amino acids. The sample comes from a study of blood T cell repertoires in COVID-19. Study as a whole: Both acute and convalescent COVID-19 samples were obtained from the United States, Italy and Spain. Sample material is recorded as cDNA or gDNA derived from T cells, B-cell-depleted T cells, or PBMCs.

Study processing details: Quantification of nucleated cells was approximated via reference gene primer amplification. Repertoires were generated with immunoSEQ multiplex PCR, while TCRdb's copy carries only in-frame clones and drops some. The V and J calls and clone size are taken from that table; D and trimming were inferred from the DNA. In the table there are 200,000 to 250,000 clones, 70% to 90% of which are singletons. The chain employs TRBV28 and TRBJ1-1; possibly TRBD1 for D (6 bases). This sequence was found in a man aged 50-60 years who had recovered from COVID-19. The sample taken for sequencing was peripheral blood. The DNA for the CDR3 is TGTGCCAGCAGTAAACAGGGTGAAGCTTTCTTT. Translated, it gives CASSKQGEAFF. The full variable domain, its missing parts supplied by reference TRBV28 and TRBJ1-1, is DVKVTQSSRYLVKRTGEKVFLECVQDMDHENMFWYRQDPGLGLRLIYFSYDVKMKEKGDIPEGYSVSREKKERFSLILESASTNQTSMYLCASSKQGEAFFGQGTRLTVV.